This record concerns one T cell receptor (beta chain) sequence. The CDR3 extends over 16 amino acids. This sample is drawn from a study of blood T cell repertoires in COVID-19. Looking at the study overall: Samples taken during acute and convalescent COVID-19 were collected in the United States, Italy and Spain. Sources were T cells, B-cell-depleted T cells, or PBMCs; the material itself was cDNA or gDNA.

Original processing methods: Amplifying reference gene primers gave estimates of nucleated cell counts. Sequenced by immunoSEQ multiplex PCR; TCRdb stores in-frame clones only, minus some. V, J and clone size are taken as reported in that table, and D and trimming were inferred from the DNA itself. The sample has around 160,000 clones; about 80% are singletons. Participants reported their clinical history, and cohort assignment relied on those reports. The sequenced sample was PBMCs or T cells enriched from blood (not recorded which). The V call is TRBV12-2, the J call TRBJ2-7; TRBD2 reflects the table's D call only, with no check against the DNA. TRBV12-2 is a pseudogene locus. This clonotype originated in a middle-aged man who had recovered from COVID-19. As DNA, the CDR3 is TGTGCAAGTCGCTTAGTGTCGACTAGCGGGGGCTTGGAGCAGTACTTC. Its translation is CASRLVSTSGGLEQYF.